This is a list of T cell receptor beta chains from one sample in a study of CD8 T cells in ankylosing spondylitis. TCRdb reprocessed the 5' RACE reads via MiXCR and lists one record per CDR3 protein. The sample lists tens of thousands of distinct CDR3 sequences; 6% to 8% were seen once. Sequenced sample: synovial fluid, either unsorted or a sorted T cell fraction (not recorded which). Receptors were obtained from a male donor with ankylosing spondylitis. Each CDR3 is given with its conserved first and last residue. A D gene is named only where the DNA matches it firmly. Clone size is not always given. Where it is, it says once, few, many or a class for expanded clones.

>13|TRBD1|TRBV18|TRBJ1-1|-
TGTGCCAGCTCACGGACCCGGGACAGGGAAGCTTTCTTT
CASSRTRDREAFF
>14|-|TRBV11-2|TRBJ1-1|many
TGTGCCAGCAGCTTCAGCGAGGGAACCGCTGAAGCTTTCTTT
CASSFSEGTAEAFF
>12|-|TRBV12-3/TRBV12-4|TRBJ2-2|many
TGTGCCAGCAGTTTCATGGGGATAGAGCTGTTTTTT
CASSFMGIELFF
>17|-|TRBV2|TRBJ1-2|many
TGTGCCAGCAGTGAGGTCGCTGGAGAGCTCCTTAACTATGGCTACACCTTC
CASSEVAGELLNYGYTF
>13|TRBD1|TRBV18|TRBJ1-1|many
TGTGCCAGCTCAAGACAGGGGGGAGCTGAAGCTTTCTTT
CASSRQGGAEAFF
>14|TRBD1|TRBV2|TRBJ2-7|-
TGTGCCAGCAGTGAATTGGGACAGAACTACGAGCAGTACTTC
CASSELGQNYEQYF
>14|TRBD2|TRBV2|TRBJ2-1|-
TGTGCCAGACTCGGGACTAGCGGGGGCAATGAGCAGTTCTTC
CARLGTSGGNEQFF
>15|TRBD2|TRBV28|TRBJ2-1|many
TGTGCCAGCGGCTTGGGGGGGTTTGGGGACAATGAGCAGTTCTTC
CASGLGGFGDNEQFF
>16|TRBD2|TRBV12-3/TRBV12-4|TRBJ2-5|few
TGTGCCAGCAGTACGGGGGCTAGCGGGAACCAAGAGACCCAGTACTTC
CASSTGASGNQETQYF
>13|-|TRBV2|TRBJ1-3|many
TGTGCCAGCAGTGCAGGGCCTGGAAACACCATATATTTT
CASSAGPGNTIYF
>16|TRBD2|TRBV20-1|TRBJ2-5|many
TGCAGTGCGCTAAAACCGGGACTAGCGTCCCAAGAGACCCAGTACTTC
CSALKPGLASQETQYF
>12|-|TRBV25-1|TRBJ2-3|many
TGTGCCAGCAGTGAAACGTCGGATACGCAGTATTTT
CASSETSDTQYF
>14|-|TRBV28|TRBJ2-3|-
TGTGCCAGCAGTTTATGGCCAGCCACAGATACGCAGTATTTT
CASSLWPATDTQYF
>18|-|TRBV15|TRBJ1-2|many
TGTGCCACCAGCAGAGATAGGCCGCGACAGGTCAATAACTATGGCTACACCTTC
CATSRDRPRQVNNYGYTF
>13|TRBD1|TRBV12-3/TRBV12-4|TRBJ1-5|-
TGTGCCAGCAGTACGGACAGGCTGCAGCCCCAGCATTTT
CASSTDRLQPQHF
>11|-|TRBV20-1|TRBJ2-5|many
TGCAGTGCTCAGGGTCACGAGACCCAGTACTTC
CSAQGHETQYF
>14|-|TRBV20-1|TRBJ2-7|-
TGCAGTGCAGAGGGGGCGGAGGGGTTTCACGAGCAGTACTTC
CSAEGAEGFHEQYF
>14|-|TRBV11-2|TRBJ2-7|-
TGTGCCAGCAGCTTAGGCGCTAGATCGTACGAGCAGTACTTC
CASSLGARSYEQYF
>15|-|TRBV7-3|TRBJ2-2|many
TGTGCCAGCAGCTTGGCGGCAGTGAACACCGGGGAGCTGTTTTTT
CASSLAAVNTGELFF
>17|-|TRBV29-1|TRBJ2-3|many
TGCAGCGTCACCCCAGGGGACTTCACGGTTAGCACAGATACGCAGTATTTT
CSVTPGDFTVSTDTQYF
>13|-|TRBV19|TRBJ2-7|-
TGTGCCAGTAGCCCGGGTCAGGTTCAGGAGCAGTACTTC
CASSPGQVQEQYF
>18|TRBD2|TRBV5-1|TRBJ2-5|many
TGCGCCAGCAGCCAGGCGGGACTAGTAATTTTCGCCGGCGAGACCCAGTACTTC
CASSQAGLVIFAGETQYF
>13|-|TRBV30|TRBJ2-3|few
TGTGCCTGGGAACGGAGGAAGTCAGATACGCAGTATTTT
CAWERRKSDTQYF
>15|TRBD2|TRBV20-1|TRBJ2-3|many
TGCAGTGCTAGTGTTAGCGGGAGTGAAGCAGATACGCAGTATTTT
CSASVSGSEADTQYF
>17|-|TRBV19|TRBJ1-6|-
TGTGCCAGTAGTATGGTAACTGGGACATATGAAAGCTCACCCCTCCACTTT
CASSMVTGTYESSPLHF
>12|-|TRBV28|TRBJ2-7|many
TGTGCCAGCAGTTTATTTGGGGACGAGCAGTACTTC
CASSLFGDEQYF
>15|TRBD2|TRBV20-1|TRBJ2-1|-
TGCAGTGCTTTTGGAGCGGGGACCTCCTACAATGAGCAGTTCTTC
CSAFGAGTSYNEQFF
>12|-|TRBV29-1|TRBJ1-3|many
TGCAGCGTGGCCTCCGATGGAAACACCATATATTTT
CSVASDGNTIYF
>14|TRBD1|TRBV7-2|TRBJ1-6|many
TGTGCCAGCAGCTTGACAGGGGACAATTCACCCCTCCACTTT
CASSLTGDNSPLHF
>13|-|TRBV7-2|TRBJ2-7|few
TGTGCCAGCAGCTTAGGCTCGGCCTACGAGCAGTACTTC
CASSLGSAYEQYF
>15|-|TRBV20-1|TRBJ2-7|few
TGCAGTGCTGCCACCCTCCTAGAGGGGAGCGACGAGCAGTACTTC
CSAATLLEGSDEQYF
>13|TRBD1|TRBV19|TRBJ1-4|-
TGTGCCAGCACCGGGACAGGACGCGAAAAACTGTTTTTT
CASTGTGREKLFF
>15|TRBD1|TRBV2|TRBJ2-7|-
TGTGCCAGCAGCATAGGACAGGGGGCGCGAAACGAGCAGTACTTC
CASSIGQGARNEQYF
>16|TRBD2|TRBV19|TRBJ2-1|-
TGTGCCAGTAGTATTGTAGCGGGAGGTTCCTACAATGAGCAGTTCTTC
CASSIVAGGSYNEQFF
>14|-|TRBV7-8|TRBJ1-1|many
TGTGCCAGCAGCTCCAAGGGGGGAAGGACTGAAGCTTTCTTT
CASSSKGGRTEAFF
>14|-|TRBV24-1|TRBJ2-7|many
TGTGCCACCAGGGTTGGTGTCGGGACCTACGAGCAGTACTTC
CATRVGVGTYEQYF
>14|TRBD1|TRBV5-1|TRBJ2-5|many
TGCGCCAGCAGCTTGGGGGACAGTCAAGAGACCCAGTACTTC
CASSLGDSQETQYF
>15|TRBD2|TRBV2|TRBJ2-1|many
TGTGCCAGCACCATGGGACTAGCGGGAGTCAATGAGCAGTTCTTC
CASTMGLAGVNEQFF
>16|TRBD2|TRBV7-7|TRBJ2-5|many
TGTGCTAGCAGCTTGACTAGCGGGAGGGAGCAAGAGACCCAGTACTTC
CASSLTSGREQETQYF
>11|-|TRBV18|TRBJ2-7|-
TGTGCCAGCTCACCACACTACGAGCAGTACTTC
CASSPHYEQYF
>16|TRBD1|TRBV7-3|TRBJ2-2|-
TGTGCCAGCAGCTTAGCTCCTTACAGGGGCGGCGGGGAGCTGTTTTTT
CASSLAPYRGGGELFF
>14|TRBD2|TRBV2|TRBJ2-1|many
TGTGCCAGCCGGGGCGGGAGGAGCTACAATGAGCAGTTCTTC
CASRGGRSYNEQFF
>14|-|TRBV18|TRBJ2-1|many
TGTGCCAGCTCACCCCTGTTAGGGTTGGATGAGCAGTTCTTC
CASSPLLGLDEQFF
>15|-|TRBV29-1|TRBJ1-2|medium-sized
TGCAGCGTTGGACGGACCGGACGGGGGGCCTATGGCTACACCTTC
CSVGRTGRGAYGYTF
>15|TRBD1|TRBV12-3/TRBV12-4|TRBJ1-6|-
TGTGCCAGCAGTCTAATCGACAGGGAGGGTTCACCCCTCCACTTT
CASSLIDREGSPLHF
>15|TRBD1|TRBV27|TRBJ1-2|many
TGTGCCAGCAGTGCTCCGGGACAGGGGACGTCGGGCTACACCTTC
CASSAPGQGTSGYTF